This T cell receptor (beta chain) appears in the sequencing data of a study of cytomegalovirus exposure and HLA in healthy donors. Across the study: The 120 or so validation repertoires were produced on the same platform as the 720 or so repertoires of the first cohort. This was reported in a later analysis.

Trimming cost V 2 bases and J 10 bases; bases outside gene matches: 5. Germline V gives CDR1 SGHNT, CDR2 YENEEA. This CDR3 contains 14 residues. Measured with immunoSEQ multiplex PCR; TCRdb has only the in-frame clones, and not every one. The sample lists about 170,000 clones, roughly nine tenths occurring once. This clone was detected a few times. Its antigen remains unidentified. The study, taken as a whole, reports: Reportedly, diagnosis of cytomegalovirus status by the classifier showed high specificity and sensitivity. Through in vitro validation, a few CMV-associated chains were shown to be specific for CMV antigens. The study put under 200 TCR beta chains on its list as cytomegalovirus-associated.

The chain employs TRBV11-3 and TRBJ2-1, with 10 bases matching TRBD2. Sequenced material: PBMCs. This clonotype originated in a young man in good health and CMV-seropositive. The CDR3 nucleotides read TGTGCCAGCAGCTTAAGCGGTAGCGGGGGGGAGCAGTTCTTC. Amino acids: CASSLSGSGGEQFF. The variable domain in full, with the rest retrieved from reference TRBV11-3 and TRBJ2-1, is EAGVVQSPRYKIIEKKQPVAFWCNPISGHNTLYWYLQNLGQGPELLIRYENEEAVDDSQLPKDRFSAERLKGVDSTLKIQPAELGDSAVYLCASSLSGSGGEQFFGPGTRLTVL.